These 4 T cell receptor beta chains share one sample of origin, sequenced in a study of shared clonotypes between healthy human individuals. Naive CD8 cells, CD45RO-negative and positively selected for CCR7, excluded terminally differentiated effector memory CD45RA+ cells. The repertoire was sequenced with immunoSEQ multiplex PCR; TCRdb's copy has only in-frame clones and lacks some. The data contain about 800,000 clones, around 96% of them singletons. The sequencing input was naive CD8+ T cells sorted from blood. The receptors were gathered from a man under 40 in good health.

The V gene is TRBV2, the J gene TRBJ2-7; 7 positions agree with TRBD1. The length of the CDR3 is 15 residues. Germline CDR1 is SNHLY and CDR2 is FYNNEI. The V and J ends lost 8 bases and 0 bases, in that order; junction bases with no gene match: 10. CDR3 protein: CASLDEGASSYEQYF. DNA of the CDR3: TGTGCCAGCCTCGATGAGGGGGCGTCCTCCTACGAGCAGTACTTC. Looking up the rest from reference TRBV2 and TRBJ2-7 gives the full variable domain: EPEVTQTPSHQVTQMGQEVILRCVPISNHLYFYWYRQILGQKVEFLVSFYNNEISEKSEIFDDQFSVERPDGSNFTLKIRSTKLEDSAMYFCASLDEGASSYEQYFGPGTRLTVT.

The genes are TRBV4-3 and TRBJ2-1; D may be TRBD2 (5 bases). Germline loops: CDR1 LGHNA, CDR2 YSLEER. This CDR3 has 14 residues. V lost 0 bases and J lost 4, with 7 bases in between. CDR3 loop: CASSQDGEYNEQFF. In nucleotides, the CDR3 is TGCGCCAGCAGCCAAGACGGGGAATACAATGAGCAGTTCTTC.

In DNA, the CDR3 is TGTGCCAGCAGCTTAAGGGCGGGTAGCACAGATACGCAGTATTTT. This codes for CASSLRAGSTDTQYF. The chain uses TRBV7-2 and TRBJ2-3, with a possible D match to TRBD2 (5 bases). CDR1 SGHTA and CDR2 FQGNSA come from the germline V gene. The CDR3 contains 15 residues. Trimming stripped 2 bases from V and 0 bases from J, with 9 bases between.

The chain recombines TRBV7-9 with TRBJ1-4; D might be TRBD1 (6 bases). This CDR3 has 13 residues. Per germline, CDR1 SEHNR and CDR2 FQNEAQ (reference sequence). V shed 4 bases and J shed 7 bases, with 10 bases lying between them. CDR3 coding DNA: TGTGCCAGCAGCTGGGGGCTCGCTGAAAAACTGTTTTTT. Translation: CASSWGLAEKLFF.